The 18 T cell receptor beta chains below all came from one sample that was sequenced in a study of early T cells in non-severe SARS-CoV-2 infection. One entry per CDR3 protein results from TCRdb running MiXCR on the 5' RACE reads. The sample has 95,000 to 100,000 distinct CDR3 sequences; 13% are singletons. The sample taken for sequencing was whole blood. All receptors come from an adult who was a healthcare worker with PCR-confirmed SARS-CoV-2 infection or an uninfected control (not recorded which).

Many counts were recorded for this clonotype. The genes are TRBV12-3 or TRBV12-4 and TRBJ2-3, with no clear D. Trimming pared 3 bases from V and 2 bases from J, leaving 9 bases between. There are 14 residues in the CDR3. CDR3 nucleotide sequence: TGTGCCAGCAGTTTGCGACGCCCCACAGATACGCAGTATTTT. Translating it yields CASSLRRPTDTQYF.

This clonotype was seen at least ten times. V and J are TRBV11-2 and TRBJ1-1; no reliable D call. The germline V gene has CDR1 SGHAT and CDR2 FQNNGV. The CDR3 totals 14 residues. V was cut by 1 base and J by 1 base, with 7 bases left in between. The CDR3 coding sequence is TGTGCCAGCAGCTTAGTACGACCGAACACTGAAGCTTTCTTT. Translating it yields CASSLVRPNTEAFF.

Ten or more counts support this clonotype. The rearrangement joins TRBV2 to TRBJ1-4, with D perhaps TRBD1 (6 bases). Between the trimmed V and J ends, which lost 4 bases and 4 bases, there was a span of 13 bases. This CDR3 region has 15 residues. Per the germline V gene, CDR1 is SNHLY and CDR2 is FYNNEI. CDR3 amino acids: CASSVWGQFNEKLFF. The CDR3, as DNA: TGTGCCAGCAGTGTTTGGGGACAATTTAATGAAAAACTGTTTTTT. The full variable domain, its missing parts supplied by reference TRBV2 and TRBJ1-4, is EPEVTQTPSHQVTQMGQEVILRCVPISNHLYFYWYRQILGQKVEFLVSFYNNEISEKSEIFDDQFSVERPDGSNFTLKIRSTKLEDSAMYFCASSVWGQFNEKLFFGSGTQLSVL.

Many counts were recorded for this clonotype. DNA of the CDR3: TGTGCCAGCCGGGACAGGGAATACAATGAGCAGTTCTTC. It encodes CASRDREYNEQFF. The chain has TRBV6-2 or TRBV6-3 and TRBJ2-1; 9 nucleotides line up with TRBD1. This CDR3 is 13 amino acids long. J lost 4 bases, V lost 8 bases, and 3 bases had no gene match. Germline V CDR1 and CDR2: MNHEY, SVGEGT.

The V and J genes are TRBV11-1 and TRBJ2-5; tentatively, D is TRBD1 or TRBD2 (5 bases each). The CDR3 contains 16 residues. Germline CDR1 reads SGHAT; CDR2 reads FQDESV (reference sequence). Trimming cost V 5 bases and J 4 bases, with 20 bases left between them. The CDR3 bases are TGTGCCAGCAGCCCCACCCCTGGGGCGAGGGGAGAGACCCAGTACTTC. This sequence encodes CASSPTPGARGETQYF.

The chain couples TRBV6-5 to TRBJ2-1; the D gene is possibly TRBD1 (6 bases). This CDR3 spans 16 amino acids. Between the trimmed V and J ends, which lost 4 bases and 8 bases, there was a span of 21 bases. The germline V gene has CDR1 MNHEY and CDR2 SVGAGI. Written as DNA, the CDR3 is TGTGCCAGCAGTTCAAATCGAGGGGGAATCGGCGATGAGCAGTTCTTC. Translating gives CASSSNRGGIGDEQFF.

This clonotype was observed many times. This sequence joins TRBV7-6 and TRBJ2-1; TRBD2 aligns across 10 bases. CDR1 is SGHVS, CDR2 FNYEAQ, per germline. V gave up 1 base and J gave up 0 bases; unmatched junction bases: 6. The CDR3 is 18 residues long. CDR3 DNA: TGTGCCAGCAGCTTAGGAAGCGGGGGGGCCCGCTCCTACAATGAGCAGTTCTTC. Translated: CASSLGSGGARSYNEQFF. Full variable domain (rest looked up from reference TRBV7-6 and TRBJ2-1): GAGVSQSPRYKVTKRGQDVALRCDPISGHVSLYWYRQALGQGPEFLTYFNYEAQQDKSGLPNDRFSAERPEGSISTLTIQRTEQRDSAMYRCASSLGSGGARSYNEQFFGPGTRLTVL.

V is TRBV5-1 and J is TRBJ2-7; D call uncertain. The CDR3 has 11 residues. V was cut by 0 bases and J by 5 bases, with 3 bases left in between. Germline lookup yields CDR1 SGHRS and CDR2 YFSETQ. CDR3 sequence reads: CASSLDNEQYF. CDR3 coding DNA: TGCGCCAGCAGCTTGGACAACGAGCAGTACTTC.

The rearrangement joins TRBV6-5 to TRBJ2-1; D gene uncertain. Trimming took 2 bases from V and 10 from J, leaving 12 bases between them. Germline V gene sequence: CDR1 MNHEY, CDR2 SVGAGI. This CDR3 has 13 amino acids. CDR3 protein: CASSYTPSTEQFF. In nucleotides, the CDR3 is TGTGCCAGCAGTTACACGCCCTCCACCGAGCAGTTCTTC.

This clonotype was counted ten times or more. The genes are TRBV18 and TRBJ2-5; TRBD1 matches 7 bases. V dropped 2 bases and J dropped 2; count of bases not matched to a gene: 5. The CDR3 is made up of 15 amino acids. Germline values: CDR1 KGHSH, CDR2 LQKENI. The chain's CDR3 is CASSPNDREQETQYF. For the CDR3, the DNA is TGTGCCAGCTCACCAAATGACAGGGAACAAGAGACCCAGTACTTC.

This clonotype was seen at least ten times. The genes are TRBV4-2 and TRBJ2-7; TRBD2 agrees at 9 bases. The junction had 7 bases not matched to a gene; V was cut back by 3 bases and J by 4 bases. The CDR3 is 15 residues long. Germline V gene sequence: CDR1 LGHNA, CDR2 YNFKEQ. In DNA, the CDR3 is TGTGCCAGCAGCCAGGACGTAGCGGGGGATTACGAGCAGTACTTC. Translating it yields CASSQDVAGDYEQYF.

This chain uses TRBV7-2 with TRBJ2-2; possibly TRBD1 for D (6 bases). Germline V gene sequence: CDR1 SGHTA, CDR2 FQGNSA. Trimming left V 5 bases short and J 6 bases short, with 13 bases between. The CDR3 contains 14 residues. For the CDR3, the DNA is TGTGCCAGCAGCAACCTAAGGGGGTCCGGGGAGCTGTTTTTT. It codes for CASSNLRGSGELFF.

This clonotype was picked up many times. V is TRBV7-2 and J is TRBJ2-1; possibly TRBD1 or TRBD2 for D (5 bases each). This CDR3 spans 14 amino acids. V dropped 3 bases and J dropped 8 bases, with 14 bases sitting between them. Germline V CDR1 and CDR2: SGHTA, FQGNSA. This CDR3 reads CASSLDPGTYEQFF. The CDR3, as DNA: TGTGCCAGCAGCTTGGACCCCGGGACCTATGAGCAGTTCTTC.

V and J are TRBV3-1 and TRBJ2-1; TRBD2 agrees at 11 bases. The CDR3 sequence is 15 residues long. The germline CDR1 and CDR2 sequences are LGHDT and YNNKEL (reference sequence). The V gene end was trimmed by 2 bases and the J gene end by 7 bases; junction bases not matched to a gene: 4. CDR3 loop: CASSQLAGGGNEQFF. Here the CDR3 DNA reads TGTGCCAGCAGCCAACTAGCGGGGGGCGGGAATGAGCAGTTCTTC.

This clonotype was recorded many times. The chain recombines TRBV2 with TRBJ1-1, with D unresolved. Germline loops: CDR1 SNHLY, CDR2 FYNNEI. Trimming left V 7 bases short and J 2 bases short, with 8 bases between. This CDR3 spans 12 amino acids. The chain's CDR3 is CASIFRNTEAFF. Written as DNA, the CDR3 is TGTGCCAGCATATTCAGAAACACTGAAGCTTTCTTT.

This clonotype appeared a few times. This rearrangement joins TRBV7-9 to TRBJ1-2; D is unresolved. The CDR3 contains 14 residues. With 5 bases removed from V and 8 bases from J, the gap between germline ends came to 18 bases. CDR1 and CDR2 (germline): SEHNR, FQNEAQ (reference sequence). CDR3 residues: CASSQSGLIGGYTF. CDR3 DNA sequence: TGTGCCAGCAGCCAGTCGGGGTTGATAGGCGGCTACACCTTC. Combining the CDR3 with reference TRBV7-9 and TRBJ1-2 gives the whole variable domain DTGVSQNPRHKITKRGQNVTFRCDPISEHNRLYWYRQTLGQGPEFLTYFQNEAQLEKSRLLSDRFSAERPKGSFSTLEIQRTEQGDSAMYLCASSQSGLIGGYTFGSGTRLTVV.

This clonotype has ten or more counts. The chain is built from TRBV27 and TRBJ1-5, with a tentative D call TRBD1 (5 bases). V gave up 5 bases and J gave up 4 bases, with 15 bases separating them. Germline assignment: CDR1 MNHEY and CDR2 SMNVEV (reference sequence). The CDR3 loop spans 15 amino acids. The CDR3 DNA reads as TGTGCCAGCAGTCACTACGGGACGGAGAATCAGCCCCAGCATTTT. The encoded protein is CASSHYGTENQPQHF.

This clonotype was seen repeatedly, ten times or more. J is TRBJ2-1 and V is TRBV12-3 or TRBV12-4; TRBD2 agrees at 9 bases. V gave up 3 bases and J gave up 12 bases; unmatched junction bases: 3. There are 12 residues in the CDR3. As DNA, the CDR3 is TGTGCCAGCAGTTTTGGTAGCGGGGGGCAGTTCTTC. Translated, it gives CASSFGSGGQFF.